This record covers a single T cell receptor beta chain. This entry is derived from a study of technical replicates of blood from a handful of donors. CDR3 length: 15 amino acids. CDR1 SQVTM and CDR2 ANQGSEA come from the germline V gene. V was clipped by 3 bases and J by 0 bases; unmatched bases: 6. Using immunoSEQ multiplex PCR, the repertoire was profiled, and TCRdb retains in-frame clones only, with some absent. The table lists tens of thousands of clones, roughly 90% of them singletons, with 4.6% in the top ten. This rearrangement joins TRBV29-1 to TRBJ2-7, with 9 bases that match TRBD1. The sequenced sample consisted of PBMCs. The source is a human donor in good health. Some clones in this sample may be carry-over from other donors' samples. CDR3: CSVDLGTGLSYEQYF. The CDR3, as DNA: TGCAGCGTTGATCTGGGGACAGGGCTCTCCTACGAGCAGTACTTC.